Below are 20 T cell receptor beta chains sequenced from a single sample in a study of Ad26.COV2.S vaccination and SARS-CoV-2 variants. Method: immunoSEQ multiplex PCR; TCRdb's copy keeps in-frame clones and lacks some. The sample holds 320,000 or so clones, almost 90% seen once. Specified treatment: roughly 20 received Ad26.COV2.S at low or high dose, single or two shots; roughly five received placebo; per-sample allocation not given. The samples date from day 63 after the first vaccine or placebo injection. The sample in question was peripheral blood, obtained in a trial of Ad26.COV2.S vaccine versus placebo. These receptor sequences come from a person between 18 and 59 years old who received the Ad26.COV2.S COVID-19 vaccine or a placebo.

V gene TRBV4-1 combines with J gene TRBJ2-3, with D possibly being TRBD2 (6 bases). Looked up from germline, CDR1 is MGHRA and CDR2 is YSYEKL. V lost 0 bases, J lost 0 bases, and 10 bases lay in between. The CDR3 is made up of 16 amino acids. This chain's CDR3 is CASSQEWGVSTDTQYF. The CDR3 coding sequence is TGCGCCAGCAGCCAAGAATGGGGGGTGAGCACAGATACGCAGTATTTT.

V is TRBV3-1 (or the pseudogene TRBV3-2) and J is TRBJ2-5; 7 bases agree with TRBD1. The CDR3 runs to 16 residues. The V gene end was trimmed by 5 bases and the J gene end by 5 bases; junction bases not matched to a gene: 14. In germline, CDR1 is LGHDT, CDR2 YNNKEL (reference sequence). CDR3 residues: CASSTVLTGVGETQYF. In DNA, the CDR3 is TGTGCCAGCAGCACCGTACTCACAGGGGTTGGCGAGACCCAGTACTTC.

The chain is built from TRBV10-3 and TRBJ2-1; 7 bases fit TRBD2. The CDR3 sequence is 23 residues long. J was trimmed by 6 bases and V by 0 bases; bases with no gene match: 29. Germline values: CDR1 ENHRY, CDR2 SYGVKD. The CDR3 region has the DNA TGTGCCATCAGTGAGTCTGGGGAGCGGGACTGGACTGGGGGGACCCCGGGGTCCAATGAGCAGTTCTTC. It is translated as CAISESGERDWTGGTPGSNEQFF.

The chain combines TRBV24-1 with TRBJ2-6; D is undetermined. This CDR3 comprises 16 residues. Germline loops: CDR1 KGHDR, CDR2 SFDVKD. The germline V and J ends were trimmed by 1 base and 0 bases, with 6 bases remaining between them. The CDR3 nucleotides are TGTGCCACCAGTGATTTTAGGGTCTCTGGGGCCAACGTCCTGACTTTC. This gives the protein CATSDFRVSGANVLTF.

This chain connects TRBV7-2 to TRBJ1-4, with a tentative D call TRBD1 (6 bases). Germline-derived CDR1 and CDR2 are SGHTA and FQGNSA. Trimming shortened V by 1 base and J by 7 bases, and 13 bases separated the two germline ends. The CDR3 length is 15 residues. The CDR3 DNA reads TGTGCCAGCAGCTTAGTAGGGGGGGGAAGTGAAAAACTGTTTTTT. As protein: CASSLVGGGSEKLFF.

This clone was counted only a few times. The J gene is TRBJ2-7, the V gene TRBV5-5; D gene uncertain. The germline gives CDR1 SGHKS, CDR2 YYEKEE (reference sequence). V was pared by 0 bases and J by 0 bases, with 16 bases between. CDR3 length equals 17 residues. The CDR3 reads CASSLVPGLQSSYEQYF. CDR3 nucleotide sequence: TGTGCCAGCAGCTTGGTTCCGGGTCTTCAAAGCTCCTACGAGCAGTACTTC.

The chain combines TRBV12-3 or TRBV12-4 with TRBJ2-5; D call uncertain. The ends were cut back, 6 bases at V and 0 bases at J, with 5 bases in the middle. The CDR3 sequence is 12 residues long. The CDR3 is CASRSYQETQYF. CDR3 nucleotide sequence: TGTGCCAGCAGATCATACCAAGAGACCCAGTACTTC.

The genes are TRBV9 and TRBJ2-1; 16 bases map to TRBD2. Germline lookup yields CDR1 SGDLS and CDR2 YYNGEE. The V gene end was trimmed by 3 bases and the J gene end by 0 bases; junction bases not matched to a gene: 6. The CDR3 runs 19 residues. CDR3 sequence (DNA): TGTGCCAGCAGCGGCCAGGGACTAGCGGGAGGGAGCTCCTACAATGAGCAGTTCTTC. Translation gives CASSGQGLAGGSSYNEQFF. The variable domain in full, completed from reference TRBV9 and TRBJ2-1, reads DSGVTQTPKHLITATGQRVTLRCSPRSGDLSVYWYQQSLDQGLQFLIQYYNGEERAKGNILERFSAQQFPDLHSELNLSSLELGDSALYFCASSGQGLAGGSSYNEQFFGPGTRLTVL.

This chain joins TRBV5-1 and TRBJ1-1; no reliable D call. The CDR3 has 13 amino acids. Germline assignment: CDR1 SGHRS and CDR2 YFSETQ. Trimming stripped 0 bases from V and 5 bases from J, with 8 bases between. The DNA of the CDR3 is TGCGCCAGCAGCTTGGCGACACAGACTGAAGCTTTCTTT. The encoded protein is CASSLATQTEAFF. Combining the CDR3 with reference TRBV5-1 and TRBJ1-1 gives the whole variable domain KAGVTQTPRYLIKTRGQQVTLSCSPISGHRSVSWYQQTPGQGLQFLFEYFSETQRNKGNFPGRFSGRQFSNSRSEMNVSTLELGDSALYLCASSLATQTEAFFGQGTRLTVV.

The chain uses TRBV12-3 or TRBV12-4 and TRBJ2-7, with D tentatively TRBD2 (5 bases). The V gene lost 5 bases and the J gene lost 3 bases, with 11 bases spanning the gap. The CDR3 is 13 residues long. In nucleotides, the CDR3 is TGTGCCAGCAGTCCTTTTGGGAGCTACGAGCAGTACTTC. Residues: CASSPFGSYEQYF.

The V gene is TRBV4-3, the J gene TRBJ1-3; perhaps TRBD1 as D (6 bases). CDR1 LGHNA and CDR2 YSLEER come from the germline V gene. The CDR3 is 16 amino acids. Trimming left V 0 bases short and J 2 bases short, with 11 bases between. This CDR3 is CASSQEAGVTGNTIYF. The CDR3 DNA reads TGCGCCAGCAGCCAAGAGGCAGGGGTAACTGGAAACACCATATATTTT.

V gene TRBV6-5 combines with J gene TRBJ2-3; D perhaps matches TRBD1 (6 bases). V shed 2 bases and J shed 4 bases, with 13 bases lying between them. This CDR3 is 15 amino acids long. The germline gives CDR1 MNHEY, CDR2 SVGAGI. In nucleotides, the CDR3 is TGTGCCAGCAGTTACGAGGGGGAAGGAGCAGATACGCAGTATTTT. Amino acids: CASSYEGEGADTQYF.

The V gene is TRBV7-2, the J gene TRBJ2-3, with 7 nucleotides matching TRBD2. The V and J ends lost 2 bases and 2 bases, in that order; junction bases with no gene match: 7. Germline V CDR1 and CDR2: SGHTA, FQGNSA. There are 16 residues in the CDR3. The CDR3 DNA follows: TGTGCCAGCAGCTTACGGGGGGTAGCGGACACAGATACGCAGTATTTT. Amino acids: CASSLRGVADTDTQYF.

The chain recombines TRBV30 with TRBJ1-3; D not certain. The CDR3 is 16 residues long. Germline CDR1 GTSNPN, CDR2 SVGIG (reference sequence). The V gene lost 4 bases and the J gene lost 0 bases, with 16 bases spanning the gap. The CDR3 is CAWTGPYSSSGNTIYF. CDR3 bases: TGTGCCTGGACTGGTCCGTATAGCAGCTCTGGAAACACCATATATTTT.

In regard to this clone: The same CDR3 is also encoded by other DNA sequences in this sample. The chain combines TRBV19 with TRBJ1-1, with a possible D match to TRBD1 (5 bases). V was clipped by 1 base and J by 4 bases, with 7 bases between them. The CDR3 contains 13 residues. Looked up from germline, CDR1 is LNHDA and CDR2 is SQIVND (reference sequence). CDR3 nucleotides: TGTGCCAGTAGTATAGGGAGGGGCACTGAAGCTTTCTTT. The encoded protein is CASSIGRGTEAFF.

V is TRBV5-1 and J is TRBJ2-7, with 7 bases matching TRBD2. CDR3 length equals 12 residues. Germline CDR1 and CDR2: SGHRS and YFSETQ. J gave up 12 bases and V 3 bases, and 9 bases lay outside the gene matches. The CDR3 DNA is TGCGCCAGCAGCTGGGACTCGGGACTAATGTACTTC. Translating it yields CASSWDSGLMYF.

V and J are TRBV19 and TRBJ2-1; 7 positions agree with TRBD2. There are 15 residues in the CDR3. Per the germline V gene, CDR1 is LNHDA and CDR2 is SQIVND (reference sequence). V lost 3 bases and J lost 8; bases outside the gene matches: 10. This chain's CDR3 is CASSIRDSGLDEQFF. Written as DNA, the CDR3 is TGTGCCAGTAGTATTCGTGATAGCGGGCTCGATGAGCAGTTCTTC.

The chain carries TRBV10-2 and TRBJ2-3; possible D gene TRBD2, 5 bases. V shed 0 bases and J shed 2 bases, with 15 bases lying between them. The germline V gene encodes CDR1 WSHSY and CDR2 SAAADI. This CDR3 comprises 17 residues. The CDR3 region is CASSESAVLANTDTQYF. The DNA for the CDR3 is TGCGCCAGCAGTGAGTCAGCGGTCCTAGCCAACACAGATACGCAGTATTTT.

This clone was seen a few times. The chain links TRBV6-2 or TRBV6-3 to TRBJ2-2; no clear D. This CDR3 spans 11 amino acids. V lost 4 bases, J lost 5 bases, and 2 bases lay in between. The germline V gene has CDR1 MNHEY and CDR2 SVGEGT. CDR3 nucleotide sequence: TGTGCCAGCAGTTTAACCGGGGAGCTGTTTTTT. Its protein product is CASSLTGELFF.

V gene TRBV7-2 combines with J gene TRBJ1-2; D may be TRBD1 (5 bases). CDR1 SGHTA and CDR2 FQGNSA come from the germline V gene. The CDR3 is 14 residues long. V dropped 1 base and J dropped 8 bases, with 14 bases sitting between them. CDR3 bases: TGTGCCAGCAGCTTAGATGGGGCACTAACAGGCTACACCTTC. This sequence encodes CASSLDGALTGYTF.